A single sample gave rise to the 28 T cell receptor beta chains below, sequenced in a study of molecular identifiers for immune sequencing clone quantification. In TCRdb, the PCR reads were re-called with MiXCR into one record per CDR3 protein. The data contain about 640,000 distinct CDR3 sequences, around 20% of them singletons. Sequencing was done on a sample of naive CD8+ T cells from blood, with Jurkat cell RNA spiked in. Indicated subset: FACS-sorted CD8+CD4-CCR7+CD45RA+ naive T cells. The receptor source for this set is a human donor in good health. Some libraries in this study had Jurkat cell RNA spiked in.

This clonotype was seen repeatedly, ten times or more. This chain uses TRBV12-3 or TRBV12-4 with TRBJ1-1; 7 bases fit TRBD1. CDR3 length: 15 amino acids. V lost 6 bases and J lost 1; bases outside the gene matches: 8. The CDR3 DNA is TGTGCCAGCAGCAACAGGGGACCCCCGAACACTGAAGCTTTCTTT. Translation: CASSNRGPPNTEAFF.

This clonotype has a count of ten or more. The chain couples TRBV11-2 to TRBJ1-1; unclear D gene. Between the trimmed V and J ends, which lost 1 base and 3 bases, there was a span of 6 bases. The CDR3 runs 13 residues. Germline lookup yields CDR1 SGHAT and CDR2 FQNNGV. CDR3 sequence (DNA): TGTGCCAGCAGCTTAGGGCCCCACACTGAAGCTTTCTTT. Amino acid sequence: CASSLGPHTEAFF.

This clonotype came up many times. The V and J genes are TRBV20-1 and TRBJ2-7; D call uncertain. Trimming cost V 5 bases and J 1 base, with 6 bases left between them. Germline CDR1 reads DFQATT; CDR2 reads SNEGSKA (reference sequence). This CDR3 contains 11 residues. CDR3 DNA: TGCAGTGCTGGTCAGTCCTACGAGCAGTACTTC. Amino acid sequence: CSAGQSYEQYF.

Details on this clonotype: This could be a read error, since a much larger clone is one nucleotide away. This rearrangement joins TRBV2 to TRBJ2-5; 7 nucleotides align to TRBD2. V shed 7 bases and J 4 bases; nucleotides not matched to a gene: 12. Germline V gene lookup returns CDR1 SNHLY and CDR2 FYNNEI. The CDR3 has 15 residues. The CDR3: CASIPRGEALETQYF. The CDR3 DNA reads TGTGCCAGCATCCCTCGGGGGGAAGCCCTAGAGACCCAGTACTTC.

This clonotype was seen repeatedly, ten times or more. The CDR3 sequence: CASSLTQGATEAFF. In nucleotides, the CDR3 is TGTGCCAGCAGCCTAACGCAGGGGGCCACTGAAGCTTTCTTT. The V call is TRBV6-2 or TRBV6-3, the J call TRBJ1-1; TRBD1 agrees at 8 bases. CDR3 length: 14 residues. V lost 6 bases, J lost 4 bases, and 7 bases stayed unmatched. In germline, CDR1 is MNHEY, CDR2 SVGEGT.

This clonotype was picked up many times. The chain employs TRBV12-3 or TRBV12-4 and TRBJ1-1; D not certain. Trimming took off 3 bases at V and 0 bases at J, with 8 bases between the two ends. The CDR3 covers 14 residues. CDR3 DNA sequence: TGTGCCAGCAGTTTGTACAGCATGAACACTGAAGCTTTCTTT. It codes for CASSLYSMNTEAFF.

This clonotype was observed many times. The chain links TRBV12-3 or TRBV12-4 to TRBJ1-1, with D hard to call. V gave up 6 bases and J gave up 2 bases, with 10 bases separating them. The CDR3 contains 13 residues. CDR3 coding DNA: TGTGCCAGCAGCCCGCGGGGTAACACTGAAGCTTTCTTT. It codes for CASSPRGNTEAFF.

This clonotype showed up just a few times. The rearrangement joins TRBV3-1 to TRBJ1-3; the D is unclear. The CDR3 loop spans 16 amino acids. Germline V gene sequence: CDR1 LGHDT, CDR2 YNNKEL (reference sequence). V was pared by 0 bases and J by 0 bases, with 9 bases between. Here the CDR3 reads CASSQERILSGNTIYF. The CDR3, as DNA: TGTGCCAGCAGCCAAGAGAGGATCCTCTCTGGAAACACCATATATTTT. Complete variable domain (other parts from reference TRBV3-1 and TRBJ1-3): DTAVSQTPKYLVTQMGNDKSIKCEQNLGHDTMYWYKQDSKKFLKIMFSYNNKELIINETVPNRFSPKSPDKAHLNLHINSLELGDSAVYFCASSQERILSGNTIYFGEGSWLTVV.

This clonotype was seen just once. A single base separates this from a much larger clone, so it may be a read error. The chain uses TRBV30 and TRBJ1-1; D possibly corresponds to TRBD1 (6 bases). The CDR3 has 13 residues. Trimming cost V 0 bases and J 6 bases, with 11 bases left between them. Germline lookup yields CDR1 GTSNPN and CDR2 SVGIG (reference sequence). The CDR3 reads CAWSVARGSEAFF. The CDR3 DNA follows: TGTGCCTGGAGTGTGGCCAGGGGCTCTGAAGCTTTCTTT.

Many counts were recorded for this clonotype. The chain joins TRBV20-1 to TRBJ2-3; D gene ambiguous. The CDR3 length is 15 residues. Germline-derived CDR1 and CDR2 are DFQATT and SNEGSKA (reference sequence). Trimming stripped 0 bases from V and 0 bases from J, with 10 bases between. This CDR3 reads CSARELWVSTDTQYF. CDR3 sequence (DNA): TGCAGTGCTAGAGAGTTGTGGGTTAGCACAGATACGCAGTATTTT.

This clonotype was detected only a few times. The chain is built from TRBV12-5 and TRBJ2-5; a possible D gene is TRBD1 (5 bases). The CDR3 runs to 16 residues. CDR1 and CDR2 from the germline V gene are LGHNT and FRNRAP. Trimming took 6 bases from V and 5 from J, leaving 22 bases between them. CDR3 bases: TGTGCTAGTGGGTCCCTTCAGGGTTTTTCTCCGGAGACCCAGTACTTC. Amino acids: CASGSLQGFSPETQYF.

This clonotype showed up just once. The CDR3 does not end in the conserved phenylalanine or tryptophan, so this is likely a read error. The chain couples TRBV5-6 to TRBJ2-7, with D unclear. CDR1 SGHDT and CDR2 YYEEEE come from the germline V gene. The V and J ends lost 2 bases and 4 bases respectively, with 4 bases between them. The CDR3 sequence is 11 residues long. The CDR3: CASSLDYEQYS. In DNA form, the CDR3 reads TGTGCCAGCAGCTTAGATTACGAGCAGTACTCC.

This clonotype has ten or more counts. This chain joins TRBV4-3 and TRBJ2-7; TRBD1 agrees at 9 bases. CDR3 size: 14 residues. The junction had 2 bases not matched to a gene; V was cut back by 1 base and J by 4 bases. Looked up from germline, CDR1 is LGHNA and CDR2 is YSLEER. CDR3 loop: CASSQADRGYEQYF. CDR3 bases: TGCGCCAGCAGCCAAGCCGACAGGGGGTACGAGCAGTACTTC.

This clonotype was seen at least ten times. The chain uses TRBV6-6 and TRBJ1-5, with D tentatively TRBD1 (5 bases). V was clipped by 2 bases and J by 4 bases, with 9 bases between them. The germline gives CDR1 MNHNY, CDR2 SVGAGI (reference sequence). CDR3 size: 14 residues. The CDR3 sequence: CASSYGGWNQPQHF. The CDR3, as DNA: TGTGCCAGCAGTTACGGGGGGTGGAATCAGCCCCAGCATTTT.

This clonotype was counted between two and nine times. The J gene is TRBJ2-1, the V gene TRBV28; D is perhaps TRBD1 (6 bases). The CDR3 loop spans 16 amino acids. Trimming removed 4 bases from V and 5 bases from J, with 18 bases in between. Per the germline V gene, CDR1 is MDHEN and CDR2 is SYDVKM. Here the CDR3 DNA reads TGTGCCAGCAGTTCTCGGACAGTTTTGGAGGACAATGAGCAGTTCTTC. It encodes CASSSRTVLEDNEQFF.

Comments on this clonotype: A read error is possible here, since a much larger clone lies one base away. The chain employs TRBV19 and TRBJ2-7; 9 positions match TRBD2. Trimming took 1 base from V and 2 from J; bases not matched to a gene: 9. Germline values: CDR1 LNHDA, CDR2 SQIVND (reference sequence). CDR3 size: 17 residues. CDR3: CASSIAFAGGGAYEQYF. Written as DNA, the CDR3 is TGTGCCAGTAGTATAGCATTTGCAGGCGGGGGGGCCTACGAGCAGTACTTC.

This clonotype was counted ten times or more. This CDR3 is missing its conserved last phenylalanine or tryptophan, likely due to a read error. It is unclear where the CDR3 begins or ends on the DNA, so no DNA is shown, and the CDR3 is as TCRdb lists it. The genes are TRBV27 and TRBJ1-1; TRBD1, the table's D call, lacks a check against the DNA. Germline lookup yields CDR1 MNHEY and CDR2 SMNVEV (reference sequence). The CDR3 is 14 amino acids in total, end residues counted. CDR3 protein: CASSSRPLTGRIVV.

This clonotype was detected once. The junction shows a germline mismatch at one end, possibly a read error. This chain joins TRBV7-2 and TRBJ2-5; maybe TRBD1 (5 bases). CDR1 SGHTA and CDR2 FQGNSA come from the germline V gene. The CDR3 spans 14 residues. CDR3 in DNA: TGTGCCAGCAGCTTAGTTCTAGGACAAGTGACCCAGTACTTC. Translated, it gives CASSLVLGQVTQYF.

This clonotype has ten or more counts. The rearrangement joins TRBV27 to TRBJ2-3, with 7 positions matching TRBD2. CDR3 length: 17 residues. The germline gives CDR1 MNHEY, CDR2 SMNVEV (reference sequence). The V segment lost 1 base and the J segment 1 base; nucleotides outside the gene matches: 8. The CDR3 DNA sequence: TGTGCCAGCAGTTTATACCAGGGAGGGATGGGCACAGATACGCAGTATTTT. Translating gives CASSLYQGGMGTDTQYF.

Remarks on this clonotype: Since no conserved phenylalanine or tryptophan closes the CDR3, a read error is the likely cause. J is TRBJ1-2 and V is TRBV29-1; unclear D gene. V lost 1 base to trimming and J lost 4 bases, with 16 bases between them. The CDR3 is 15 amino acids. Germline CDR1 and CDR2: SQVTM and ANQGSEA. The CDR3 region has the DNA TGCAGCGTTGAAGGGTACATGGGGATGGGCTATGGCTACACCATC. This translates into CSVEGYMGMGYGYTI.

This clonotype was found many times. The J gene is TRBJ2-4, the V gene TRBV14, with D possibly matching TRBD1 (5 bases). Between the trimmed V and J ends, which lost 2 bases and 0 bases, there was a span of 8 bases. The CDR3 totals 15 residues. The germline V gene has CDR1 SGHDN and CDR2 FVKESK. For the CDR3, the DNA is TGTGCCAGCAGCCAAAAGGGGCTAGCCAAAAACATTCAGTACTTC. Amino acid sequence: CASSQKGLAKNIQYF.

In this sample, this clonotype turned up many times. The rearrangement uses TRBV10-2 and TRBJ2-3; 12 bases align to TRBD2. Germline V gene data show CDR1 as WSHSY and CDR2 as SAAADI. The length of the CDR3 is 16 residues. V shed 6 bases, J shed 0 bases, and the junction held 4 bases outside the gene matches. CDR3 protein: CASRLAGGLSTDTQYF. The CDR3 nucleotides are TGCGCCAGCAGGCTAGCGGGGGGGCTTAGCACAGATACGCAGTATTTT.

This clonotype was counted at least ten times. This chain links TRBV5-1 with TRBJ2-7, with D tentatively TRBD1 (6 bases). V was clipped by 4 bases and J by 5 bases, with 13 bases between them. The length of the CDR3 is 13 residues. In germline, CDR1 is SGHRS, CDR2 YFSETQ. CDR3 protein: CASSVPGHDEQYF. CDR3 nucleotide sequence: TGCGCCAGCAGCGTTCCGGGACATGACGAGCAGTACTTC.

This clonotype showed up many times. J is TRBJ2-3 and V is TRBV4-3; D may correspond to TRBD1 or TRBD2 (5 bases each). Trimming cost V 0 bases and J 4 bases, with 14 bases left between them. Germline values: CDR1 LGHNA, CDR2 YSLEER. The CDR3 sequence is 16 residues long. The CDR3: CASSQDDRGASDTQYF. The CDR3 DNA sequence: TGCGCCAGCAGCCAAGATGATAGAGGGGCCTCAGATACGCAGTATTTT.

On this clonotype: An end of the junction does not agree with germline; a read error may underlie this. The chain uses TRBV6-1 and TRBJ1-5, with 9 nucleotides matching TRBD1. The V gene's germline CDR1 is MNHNS and CDR2 SASEGT. CDR3 length equals 17 residues. CDR3 region: CASSEGYGGQGNQPRHF. The CDR3 region has the DNA TGTGCCAGCAGTGAAGGATACGGGGGACAGGGCAATCAGCCCCGGCATTTT.

This clonotype was observed many times. The chain joins TRBV20-1 to TRBJ2-3; D is possibly TRBD1 or TRBD2 (6 bases each). Germline V gives CDR1 DFQATT, CDR2 SNEGSKA (reference sequence). V was trimmed by 2 bases and J by 2 bases, leaving 23 bases between them. The CDR3 runs 18 residues. In DNA, the CDR3 is TGCAGTGCTAGAAGTCTTGGGGGGCTAGAAATAGTCACAGATACGCAGTATTTT. Its protein product is CSARSLGGLEIVTDTQYF.

To note about this clonotype: A read error may account for a junction end that differs from germline. V and J are TRBV27 and TRBJ2-7; TRBD1 matches at 7 bases. The CDR3 totals 14 residues. Germline V CDR1 and CDR2: MNHEY, SMNVEV (reference sequence). CDR3: CASSTRQGYYEQHF. The DNA of the CDR3 is TGTGCCAGCAGCACCCGACAGGGTTACTACGAGCAGCACTTC.

In this sample, this clonotype turned up many times. The J gene is TRBJ2-5, the V gene TRBV6-6; D perhaps matches TRBD2 (6 bases). Looked up from germline, CDR1 is MNHNY and CDR2 is SVGAGI (reference sequence). The CDR3 is 14 residues long. The germline V and J ends were trimmed by 0 bases and 3 bases, with 8 bases remaining between them. CDR3: CASSYSGTEETQYF. The CDR3 coding sequence is TGTGCCAGCAGTTACTCGGGGACTGAAGAGACCCAGTACTTC.